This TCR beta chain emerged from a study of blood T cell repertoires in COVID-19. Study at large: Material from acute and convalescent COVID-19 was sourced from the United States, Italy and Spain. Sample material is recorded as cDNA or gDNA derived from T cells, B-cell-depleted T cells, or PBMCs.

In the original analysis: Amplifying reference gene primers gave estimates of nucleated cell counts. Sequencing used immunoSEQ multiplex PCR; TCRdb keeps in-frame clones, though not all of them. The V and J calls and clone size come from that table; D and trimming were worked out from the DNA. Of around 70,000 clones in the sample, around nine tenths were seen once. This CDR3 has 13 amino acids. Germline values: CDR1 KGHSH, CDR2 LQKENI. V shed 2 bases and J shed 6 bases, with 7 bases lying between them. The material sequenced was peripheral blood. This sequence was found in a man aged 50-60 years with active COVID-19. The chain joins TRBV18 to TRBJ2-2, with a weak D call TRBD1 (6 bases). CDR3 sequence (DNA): TGTGCCAGCTCACCAAGGGGGTCCGGGGAGCTGTTTTTT. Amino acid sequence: CASSPRGSGELFF.